This T cell receptor (beta chain) originates from a study of cytomegalovirus exposure and HLA in healthy donors. In the PCR, 60 Vbeta and 13 Jbeta primers were used. Libraries were prepared by immunoSEQ multiplex PCR; TCRdb keeps only in-frame clonotypes and omits some of them. The repertoire includes some 130,000 clones, about 80% of them detected once, and around 1.8% sits in the top ten. The CDR3 runs 15 residues. Germline CDR1 is GTSNPN and CDR2 is SVGIG (reference sequence). The trim removed 3 bases at V and 7 bases at J, leaving 11 bases unmatched. Sequencing was carried out using PBMCs. The receptor was derived from a woman in her fifties or sixties in good health and CMV-seronegative. The chain recombines TRBV30 with TRBJ1-2; 10 bases match TRBD1. The CDR3 protein is CAWSEVRQGAGGYTF. The CDR3 coding sequence is TGTGCCTGGAGCGAAGTCAGACAGGGGGCTGGTGGCTACACCTTC.